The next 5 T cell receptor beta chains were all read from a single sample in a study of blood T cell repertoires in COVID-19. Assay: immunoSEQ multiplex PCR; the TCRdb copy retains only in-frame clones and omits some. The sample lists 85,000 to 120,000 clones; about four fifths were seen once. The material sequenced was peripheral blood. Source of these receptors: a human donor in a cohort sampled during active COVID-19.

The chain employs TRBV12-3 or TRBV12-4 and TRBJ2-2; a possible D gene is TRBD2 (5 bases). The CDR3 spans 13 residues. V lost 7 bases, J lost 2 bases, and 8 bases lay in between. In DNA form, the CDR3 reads TGTGCCAGCACCCGGGGAAACACCGGGGAGCTGTTTTTT. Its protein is CASTRGNTGELFF.

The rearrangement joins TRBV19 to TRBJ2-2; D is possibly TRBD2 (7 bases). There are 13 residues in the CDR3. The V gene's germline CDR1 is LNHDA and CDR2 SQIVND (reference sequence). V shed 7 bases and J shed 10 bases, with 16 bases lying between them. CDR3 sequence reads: CASIRAGAQELFF. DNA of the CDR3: TGTGCCAGTATTCGGGCGGGGGCCCAGGAGCTGTTTTTT.

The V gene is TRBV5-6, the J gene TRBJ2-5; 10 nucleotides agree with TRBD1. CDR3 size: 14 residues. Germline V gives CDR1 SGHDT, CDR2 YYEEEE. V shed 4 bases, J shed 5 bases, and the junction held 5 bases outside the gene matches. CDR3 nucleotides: TGTGCCAGCAGCGATACGGGACAGGGGGAGACCCAGTACTTC. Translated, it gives CASSDTGQGETQYF.

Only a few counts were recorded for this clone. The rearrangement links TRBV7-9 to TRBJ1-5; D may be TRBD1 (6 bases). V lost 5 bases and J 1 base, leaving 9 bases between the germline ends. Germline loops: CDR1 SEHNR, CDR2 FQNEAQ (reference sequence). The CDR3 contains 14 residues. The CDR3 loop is CASSTGTSNQPQHF. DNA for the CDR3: TGTGCCAGCAGCACCGGGACAAGCAATCAGCCCCAGCATTTT.

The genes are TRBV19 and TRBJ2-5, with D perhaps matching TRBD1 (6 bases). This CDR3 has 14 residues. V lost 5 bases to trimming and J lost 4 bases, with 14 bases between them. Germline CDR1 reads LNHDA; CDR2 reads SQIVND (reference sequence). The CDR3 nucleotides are TGTGCCAGTAGTCTCGGACAGACGTCAGAGACCCAGTACTTC. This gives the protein CASSLGQTSETQYF.